This T cell receptor (beta chain) was identified in a study of shared clonotypes between healthy human individuals. About the study: With ages of 18 to 49, the donors were a couple of women and three men. The study, taken as a whole, reports: Larger richness was generally estimated for naive than memory subsets. Among donors, sharing of clonotypes was expected to be affected by sequencing depth.

This was a deep-level run. Using immunoSEQ multiplex PCR, the repertoire was profiled, and TCRdb retains in-frame clones only, with some absent. The table lists some 120,000 clones, about 63% of them singletons. This clone was seen ten or more times. The antigen is not known. V shed 1 base and J 2 bases; nucleotides not matched to a gene: 3. CDR1 is LNHNV and CDR2 is YYDKDF in the germline V gene (reference sequence). The length of the CDR3 is 15 residues. The sequenced sample was memory CD8+ T cells sorted from blood. Subset denoted: CD45RO+ cells pooled with CCR7-negative TemRA cells. J is TRBJ2-7 and V is TRBV15; 9 positions match TRBD1. The receptor comes from a woman aged 30 to 39 in good health. The chain's CDR3 is CATSRGDRDTYEQYF. CDR3 nucleotides: TGTGCCACCAGCAGAGGGGACAGGGATACCTACGAGCAGTACTTC.